This entry lists 18 T cell receptor beta chains sequenced from one sample in a study of blood T cell repertoires in COVID-19. Profiling relied on immunoSEQ multiplex PCR, and the TCRdb table lists in-frame clones only, not all of them. The sample carries approximately 60,000 clones, more than 60% recorded once. The sequenced sample was peripheral blood. Every receptor here comes from a human donor in a cohort sampled during active COVID-19.

This clone was observed a few times. The rearrangement uses TRBV3-1 (or the pseudogene TRBV3-2) and TRBJ1-2, with 9 bases fitting TRBD1. CDR1 is LGHDT and CDR2 is YNNKEL in the germline V gene (reference sequence). This CDR3 comprises 15 residues. V lost 4 bases, J lost 4 bases, and 7 bases stayed unmatched. In DNA, the CDR3 is TGTGCCAGCAGCCCACCGGGACAGGGAAGCTATGGCTACACCTTC. Its translation is CASSPPGQGSYGYTF.

The chain is built from TRBV5-8 and TRBJ2-3, with 7 bases matching TRBD1. The V gene's germline CDR1 is SGHTS and CDR2 YDEGEE. Losses at the gene ends were 0 bases for V and 2 bases for J; bases not matched to a gene: 6. CDR3 length equals 16 residues. DNA of the CDR3: TGTGCCAGCAGCTTGGCAATACAGGGGTCCACAGATACGCAGTATTTT. It specifies CASSLAIQGSTDTQYF.

This clone appeared a few times. This chain connects TRBV5-4 to TRBJ1-2; 7 positions match TRBD1. With 1 base clipped from V and 2 bases from J, the junction kept 2 bases outside the gene matches. CDR1 is SGHNT and CDR2 is YYREEE in the germline V gene (reference sequence). The CDR3 loop spans 14 amino acids. The CDR3 DNA reads as TGTGCCAGCAGCTTGAACAGGGGAAACTATGGCTACACCTTC. Its protein is CASSLNRGNYGYTF.

The J gene is TRBJ1-2, the V gene TRBV5-1; 10 bases map to TRBD1. This CDR3 region has 15 residues. Germline CDR1 reads SGHRS; CDR2 reads YFSETQ. Trimming at V came to 4 bases and at J to 5 bases, leaving 8 bases not matched to a gene. Here the CDR3 reads CASSPGQGPWYGYTF. CDR3 nucleotide sequence: TGCGCCAGCAGCCCGGGACAGGGGCCTTGGTATGGCTACACCTTC.

This rearrangement joins TRBV10-3 to TRBJ2-5; D may be TRBD1 (6 bases). This CDR3 has 16 amino acids. The germline V gene encodes CDR1 ENHRY and CDR2 SYGVKD. Trimming shortened V by 2 bases and J by 3 bases, and 16 bases separated the two germline ends. The CDR3 spells CAISEPRLNREETQYF. The CDR3, as DNA: TGTGCCATCAGTGAGCCTCGATTAAACAGGGAAGAGACCCAGTACTTC.

V usage is TRBV7-2 and J usage is TRBJ1-3, with D unresolved. This CDR3 has 15 amino acids. The V gene's germline CDR1 is SGHTA and CDR2 FQGNSA. Trimming removed 1 base at V and 0 bases at J, with 7 bases between. CDR3 amino acids: CASSLGSSSGNTIYF. The CDR3 DNA reads TGTGCCAGCAGCTTAGGGTCCAGCTCTGGAAACACCATATATTTT.

DNA for the CDR3: TGTGCCAGCAGCTTAGAAGGGGCCATATATTTT. Its protein is CASSLEGAIYF. The chain joins TRBV5-6 to TRBJ1-3; TRBD1 is a possible D gene (5 bases). The germline V and J ends were trimmed by 2 bases and 11 bases, with 8 bases remaining between them. In germline, CDR1 is SGHDT, CDR2 YYEEEE. The CDR3 has 11 amino acids.

The chain combines TRBV5-1 with TRBJ2-7; D might be TRBD2 (6 bases). Trimming took off 4 bases at V and 4 bases at J, with 15 bases between the two ends. Germline CDR1 SGHRS, CDR2 YFSETQ. The CDR3 length is 14 residues. Written as DNA, the CDR3 is TGCGCCAGCAGCAGGGAGGCGGCGAATTACGAGCAGTACTTC. Its protein is CASSREAANYEQYF.

This CDR3 reads CASSNDRSSNQPQHF. The CDR3 bases are TGTGCCAGCAGTAACGACAGGAGTAGTAATCAGCCCCAGCATTTT. The genes are TRBV6-5 and TRBJ1-5; D may be TRBD1 (6 bases). V lost 5 bases and J 4 bases, leaving 15 bases between the germline ends. Germline V gene lookup returns CDR1 MNHEY and CDR2 SVGAGI. The CDR3 is 15 residues long.

V usage is TRBV28 and J usage is TRBJ1-2; TRBD1 might be the D (5 bases). The germline CDR1 and CDR2 sequences are MDHEN and SYDVKM. Trimming stripped 8 bases from V and 4 bases from J, with 23 bases between. The CDR3 totals 16 residues. The CDR3 region has the DNA TGTGCCAGCGAGTTAAGCCCGACAGCTCTAGGCTATGGCTACACCTTC. This sequence encodes CASELSPTALGYGYTF.

The chain combines TRBV4-1 with TRBJ2-4, with 13 bases fitting TRBD2. V lost 4 bases and J lost 6; bases outside the gene matches: 15. The CDR3 consists of 19 residues. Germline V CDR1 and CDR2: MGHRA, YSYEKL. For the CDR3, the DNA is TGCGCCAGCAGCCGCCTAATTACTAGCGGGGGGGCCATGGGAAACATTCAGTACTTC. Its protein is CASSRLITSGGAMGNIQYF.

J is TRBJ2-5 and V is TRBV30, with 7 bases that match TRBD1. Trimming took 2 bases from V and 5 from J; bases not matched to a gene: 2. The CDR3 has 12 amino acids. Germline V lookup: CDR1 GTSNPN, CDR2 SVGIG (reference sequence). The CDR3 protein is CAWSRGGETQYF. The CDR3, as DNA: TGTGCCTGGAGTAGAGGGGGCGAGACCCAGTACTTC. Filled out from reference TRBV30 and TRBJ2-5, the complete variable domain reads SQTIHQWPATLVQPVGSPLSLECTVEGTSNPNLYWYRQAAGRGLQLLFYSVGIGQISSEVPQNLSASRPQDRQFILSSKKLLLSDSGFYLCAWSRGGETQYFGPGTRLLVL.

This clone occurred a few times. The rearrangement joins TRBV7-8 to TRBJ2-7; possibly TRBD1 for D (5 bases). Germline values: CDR1 SGHVS, CDR2 FQNEAQ. This CDR3 has 13 residues. The V end lost 2 bases, the J end lost 3 bases, and 8 bases lay between the germline ends. DNA for the CDR3: TGTGCCAGCAGCTTATCAGGGATCTACGAGCAGTACTTC. Translating gives CASSLSGIYEQYF.

This chain connects TRBV9 to TRBJ1-6; D unclear. The germline CDR1 and CDR2 sequences are SGDLS and YYNGEE. With 0 bases removed from V and 9 bases from J, the gap between germline ends came to 7 bases. The CDR3 covers 13 residues. The CDR3 nucleotides are TGTGCCAGCAGCGTAGAAGCCACTTCACCCCTCCACTTT. Its translation: CASSVEATSPLHF.

This sequence joins TRBV10-2 and TRBJ1-1; D remains unclear. The germline V gene has CDR1 WSHSY and CDR2 SAAADI. The CDR3 spans 12 residues. V was pared by 7 bases and J by 0 bases, with 6 bases between. CDR3 nucleotide sequence: TGCGCCAGCAACAGTGTGAACACTGAAGCTTTCTTT. It specifies CASNSVNTEAFF.

The genes are TRBV30 and TRBJ2-7; the match to TRBD1 covers 7 bases. The V gene end was trimmed by 5 bases and the J gene end by 5 bases; junction bases not matched to a gene: 9. CDR1 is GTSNPN and CDR2 is SVGIG in the germline V gene (reference sequence). This CDR3 has 13 amino acids. CDR3 region: CAWGGTGVNEQYF. The CDR3 bases are TGTGCCTGGGGGGGTACAGGGGTTAACGAGCAGTACTTC.

The chain has TRBV15 and TRBJ2-3, with D perhaps TRBD1 (5 bases). V lost 11 bases, J lost 3 bases, and 21 bases lay in between. CDR1 and CDR2 (germline): LNHNV, YYDKDF (reference sequence). The CDR3 totals 15 residues. In DNA, the CDR3 is TGTGCCTCTATGACAGCTTCAGGTTCAACAGATACGCAGTATTTT. Amino acids: CASMTASGSTDTQYF.

The V and J genes are TRBV5-1 and TRBJ2-1; no definite D call. The CDR3 has 15 residues. Germline CDR1 SGHRS, CDR2 YFSETQ. The V end was cut by 4 bases, the J end by 0 bases, with 11 bases between. Here the CDR3 reads CASSREMSSYNEQFF. DNA of the CDR3: TGCGCCAGCAGCCGCGAAATGAGCTCCTACAATGAGCAGTTCTTC.